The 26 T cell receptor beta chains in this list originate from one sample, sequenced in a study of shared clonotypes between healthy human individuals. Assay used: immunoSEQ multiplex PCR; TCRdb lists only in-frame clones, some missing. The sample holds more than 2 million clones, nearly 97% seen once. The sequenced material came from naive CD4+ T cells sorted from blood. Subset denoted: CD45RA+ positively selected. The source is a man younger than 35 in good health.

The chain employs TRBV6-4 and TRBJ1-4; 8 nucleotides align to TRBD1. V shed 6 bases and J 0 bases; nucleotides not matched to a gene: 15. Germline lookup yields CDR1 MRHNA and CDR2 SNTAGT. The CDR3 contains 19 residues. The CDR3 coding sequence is TGTGCCAGCAGCGCAAGGACAGGGAAGATCGATGCAACTAATGAAAAACTGTTTTTT. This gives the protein CASSARTGKIDATNEKLFF.

Written as DNA, the CDR3 is TGTGCCACCAGCAGAGGGGGTGGCGGAAACACCGGGGAGCTGTTTTTT. Its protein product is CATSRGGGGNTGELFF. The gene calls are TRBV15 and TRBJ2-2; D gene unclear. Germline CDR1 reads LNHNV; CDR2 reads YYDKDF (reference sequence). V shed 1 base and J shed 2 bases, with 11 bases lying between them. This CDR3 is 16 amino acids long.

CDR3 sequence: CASSTAEGLALKTQYF. The CDR3 coding sequence is TGTGCCAGTAGTACCGCCGAAGGACTAGCGTTGAAGACCCAGTACTTC. This chain uses TRBV19 with TRBJ2-5; 9 nucleotides line up with TRBD2. The germline gives CDR1 LNHDA, CDR2 SQIVND (reference sequence). V was pared by 4 bases and J by 6 bases, with 12 bases of the junction left unmatched. The CDR3 extends over 16 amino acids. Based on the CDR3 plus reference TRBV19 and TRBJ2-5, the full variable domain is DGGITQSPKYLFRKEGQNVTLSCEQNLNHDAMYWYRQDPGQGLRLIYYSQIVNDFQKGDIAEGYSVSREKKESFPLTVTSAQKNPTAFYLCASSTAEGLALKTQYFGPGTRLLVL.

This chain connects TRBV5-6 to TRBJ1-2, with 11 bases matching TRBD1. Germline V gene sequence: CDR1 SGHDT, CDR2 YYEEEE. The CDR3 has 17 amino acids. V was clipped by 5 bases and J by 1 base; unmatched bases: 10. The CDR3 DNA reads TGTGCCAGCAGTCGGGGGACAGGGGGTCGGAATAACTATGGCTACACCTTC. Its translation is CASSRGTGGRNNYGYTF.

This CDR3 is CASSSTRPQGTNTEAFF. The CDR3 region has the DNA TGTGCCAGCAGCTCGACTCGACCACAGGGAACGAACACTGAAGCTTTCTTT. The chain employs TRBV7-9 and TRBJ1-1; D perhaps matches TRBD1 (6 bases). Germline values: CDR1 SEHNR, CDR2 FQNEAQ (reference sequence). The V and J ends lost 4 bases and 1 base respectively, with 19 bases between them. This CDR3 has 17 amino acids.

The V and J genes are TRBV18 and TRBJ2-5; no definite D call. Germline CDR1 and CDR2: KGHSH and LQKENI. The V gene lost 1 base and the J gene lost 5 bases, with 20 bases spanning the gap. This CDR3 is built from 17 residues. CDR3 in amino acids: CASSPLFVRHDGETQYF. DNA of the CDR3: TGTGCCAGCTCACCACTGTTCGTCAGGCACGACGGGGAGACCCAGTACTTC.

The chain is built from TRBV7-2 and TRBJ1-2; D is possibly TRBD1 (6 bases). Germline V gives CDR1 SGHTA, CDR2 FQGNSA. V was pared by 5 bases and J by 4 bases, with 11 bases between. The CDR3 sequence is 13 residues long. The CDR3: CASSPDRFYGYTF. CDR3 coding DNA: TGTGCCAGCAGCCCCGACAGGTTCTATGGCTACACCTTC.

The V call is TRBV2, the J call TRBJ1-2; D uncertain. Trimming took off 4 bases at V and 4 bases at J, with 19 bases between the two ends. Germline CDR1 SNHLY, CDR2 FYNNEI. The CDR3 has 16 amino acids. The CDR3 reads CASSAYVRNSVYGYTF. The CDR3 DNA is TGTGCCAGCAGTGCTTATGTAAGAAACTCTGTCTATGGCTACACCTTC.

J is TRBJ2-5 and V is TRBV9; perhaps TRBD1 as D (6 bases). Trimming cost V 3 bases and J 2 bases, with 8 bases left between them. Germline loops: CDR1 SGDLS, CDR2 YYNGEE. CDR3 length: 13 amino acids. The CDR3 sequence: CASSDGQQETQYF. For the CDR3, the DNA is TGTGCCAGCAGCGACGGACAGCAAGAGACCCAGTACTTC.

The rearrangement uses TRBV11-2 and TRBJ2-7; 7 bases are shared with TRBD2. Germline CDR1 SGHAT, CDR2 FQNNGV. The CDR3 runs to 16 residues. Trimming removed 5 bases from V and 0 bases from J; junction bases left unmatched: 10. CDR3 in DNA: TGTGCCAGCAGCCCCGGGGTGGGAGGGAGCTCCTACGAGCAGTACTTC. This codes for CASSPGVGGSSYEQYF.

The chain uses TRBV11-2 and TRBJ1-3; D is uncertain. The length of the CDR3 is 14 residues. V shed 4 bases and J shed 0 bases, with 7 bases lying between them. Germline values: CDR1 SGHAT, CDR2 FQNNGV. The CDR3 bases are TGTGCCAGCAGCTCCAGAAGCTCTGGAAACACCATATATTTT. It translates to CASSSRSSGNTIYF.

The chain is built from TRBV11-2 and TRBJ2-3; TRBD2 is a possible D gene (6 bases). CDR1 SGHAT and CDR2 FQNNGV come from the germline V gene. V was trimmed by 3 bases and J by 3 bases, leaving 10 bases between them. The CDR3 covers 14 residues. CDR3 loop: CASSFRGVTDTQYF. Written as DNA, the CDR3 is TGTGCCAGCAGCTTCCGCGGGGTAACAGATACGCAGTATTTT.

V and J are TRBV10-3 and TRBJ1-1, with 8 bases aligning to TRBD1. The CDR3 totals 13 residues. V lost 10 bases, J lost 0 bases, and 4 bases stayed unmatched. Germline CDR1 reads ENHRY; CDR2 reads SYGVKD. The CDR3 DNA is TGTGCCACCGGACAGGGCATGAACACTGAAGCTTTCTTT. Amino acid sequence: CATGQGMNTEAFF.

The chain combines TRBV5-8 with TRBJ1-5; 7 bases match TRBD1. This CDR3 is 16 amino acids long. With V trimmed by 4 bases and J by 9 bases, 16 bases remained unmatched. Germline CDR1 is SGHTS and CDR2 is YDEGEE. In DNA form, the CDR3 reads TGTGCCAGCAGCCCCCGGTATGGACAGGTTTTTGGGCCCCAGCATTTT. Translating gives CASSPRYGQVFGPQHF.

CDR3 sequence reads: CASSETPSIYEQYF. For the CDR3, the DNA is TGTGCCAGCAGCGAGACACCCAGTATCTACGAGCAGTACTTC. V is TRBV6-1 and J is TRBJ2-7, with D unresolved. CDR3 size: 14 residues. The V end was cut by 6 bases, the J end by 3 bases, with 15 bases between. CDR1 is MNHNS and CDR2 is SASEGT in the germline V gene.

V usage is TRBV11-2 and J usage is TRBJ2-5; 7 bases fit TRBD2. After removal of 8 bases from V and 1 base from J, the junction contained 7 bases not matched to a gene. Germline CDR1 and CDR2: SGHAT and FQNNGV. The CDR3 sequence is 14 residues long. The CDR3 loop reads CASSKTSSQETQYF. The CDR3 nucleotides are TGTGCCAGCTCCAAGACTAGCTCCCAAGAGACCCAGTACTTC.

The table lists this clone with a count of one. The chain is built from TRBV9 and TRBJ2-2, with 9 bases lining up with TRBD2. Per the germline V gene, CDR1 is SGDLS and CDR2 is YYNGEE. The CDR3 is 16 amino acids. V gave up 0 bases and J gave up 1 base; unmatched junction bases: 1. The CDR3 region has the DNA TGTGCCAGCAGCGTAGAAGCGGGAGGGAACACCGGGGAGCTGTTTTTT. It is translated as CASSVEAGGNTGELFF.

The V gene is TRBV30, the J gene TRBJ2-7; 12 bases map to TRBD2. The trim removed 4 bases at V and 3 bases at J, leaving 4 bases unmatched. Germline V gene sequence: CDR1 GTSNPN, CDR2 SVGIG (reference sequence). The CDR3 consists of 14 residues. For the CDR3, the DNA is TGTGCCTGGACTAGCGGGGGGGCCGGCTACGAGCAGTACTTC. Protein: CAWTSGGAGYEQYF. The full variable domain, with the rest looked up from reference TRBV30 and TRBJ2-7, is SQTIHQWPATLVQPVGSPLSLECTVEGTSNPNLYWYRQAAGRGLQLLFYSVGIGQISSEVPQNLSASRPQDRQFILSSKKLLLSDSGFYLCAWTSGGAGYEQYFGPGTRLTVT.

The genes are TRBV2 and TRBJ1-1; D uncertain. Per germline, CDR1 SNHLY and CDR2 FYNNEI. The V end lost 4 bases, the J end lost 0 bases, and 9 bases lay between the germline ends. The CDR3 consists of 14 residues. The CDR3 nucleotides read TGTGCCAGCAGTGGTCCAGGAATGAACACTGAAGCTTTCTTT. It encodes CASSGPGMNTEAFF.

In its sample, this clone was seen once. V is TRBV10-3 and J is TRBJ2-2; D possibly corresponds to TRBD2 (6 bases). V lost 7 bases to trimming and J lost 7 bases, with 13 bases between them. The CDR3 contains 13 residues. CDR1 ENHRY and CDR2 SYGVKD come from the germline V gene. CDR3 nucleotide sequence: TGTGCCATCAACCCAGGAGGGGTCGGGGAGCTGTTTTTT. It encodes CAINPGGVGELFF.

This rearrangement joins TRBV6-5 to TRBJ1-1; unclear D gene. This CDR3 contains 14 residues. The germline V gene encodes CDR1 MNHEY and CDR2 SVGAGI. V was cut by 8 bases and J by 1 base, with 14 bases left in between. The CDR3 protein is CASHRPGGNTEAFF. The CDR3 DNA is TGTGCCAGCCATAGGCCAGGTGGGAACACTGAAGCTTTCTTT.

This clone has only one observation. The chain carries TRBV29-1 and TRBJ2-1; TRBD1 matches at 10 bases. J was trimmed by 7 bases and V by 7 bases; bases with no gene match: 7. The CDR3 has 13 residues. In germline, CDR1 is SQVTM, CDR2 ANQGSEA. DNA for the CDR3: TGCAGCGCAGCTCAGGACAGGGGGAATGAGCAGTTCTTC. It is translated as CSAAQDRGNEQFF.

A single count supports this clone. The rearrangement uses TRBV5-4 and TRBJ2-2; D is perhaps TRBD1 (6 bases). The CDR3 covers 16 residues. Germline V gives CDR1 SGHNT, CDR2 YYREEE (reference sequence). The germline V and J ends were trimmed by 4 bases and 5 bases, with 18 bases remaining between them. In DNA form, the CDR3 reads TGTGCCAGCAGCGAGACAGGAAGGCGATTAACCGGGGAGCTGTTTTTT. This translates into CASSETGRRLTGELFF.

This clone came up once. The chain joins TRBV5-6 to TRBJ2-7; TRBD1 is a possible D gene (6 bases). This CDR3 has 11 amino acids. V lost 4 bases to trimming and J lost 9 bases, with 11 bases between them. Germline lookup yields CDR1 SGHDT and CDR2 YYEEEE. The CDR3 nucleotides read TGTGCCAGCAGCAGGGGGTTGGCGCAGTACTTC. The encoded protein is CASSRGLAQYF.

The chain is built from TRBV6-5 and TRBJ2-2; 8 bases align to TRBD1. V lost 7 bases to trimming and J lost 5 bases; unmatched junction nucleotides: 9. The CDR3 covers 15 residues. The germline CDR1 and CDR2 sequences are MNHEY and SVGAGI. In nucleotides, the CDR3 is TGTGCCAGCACTATAGGACAGGGAGGAACCGGGGAGCTGTTTTTT. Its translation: CASTIGQGGTGELFF.

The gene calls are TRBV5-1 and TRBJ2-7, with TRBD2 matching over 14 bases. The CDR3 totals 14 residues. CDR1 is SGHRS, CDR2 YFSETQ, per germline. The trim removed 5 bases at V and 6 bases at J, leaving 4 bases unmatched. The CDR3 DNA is TGCGCCAGCAGGACTAGCGGGGGGGCCGTCGAGCAGTACTTC. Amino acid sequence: CASRTSGGAVEQYF.